This T cell receptor beta chain was captured by sequencing in a study of PD-1 blockade in classical Hodgkin lymphoma. Study-wide context: Nivolumab dosing for patients was 3 mg/kg, administered intravenously every 2 weeks. Findings and limits, study-wide: It was reported that newly diagnosed patients had less baseline TCR diversity than healthy donors. Still unresolved is the cause of the repertoire differences, which may be disease activity or prior therapy.

The table came from immunoSEQ multiplex PCR; TCRdb's copy has only in-frame clones and leaves some out. The data show about 110,000 clones, 89% seen once. Brentuximab vedotin exposure varied, and every patient relapsed after autologous stem cell transplantation. The CDR3 sequence is 16 residues long. Germline CDR1 is SGHAT and CDR2 is FQDESV (reference sequence). After removal of 1 base from V and 5 bases from J, the junction contained 9 bases not matched to a gene. Comment on this clone: What it recognizes is unknown.

The specimen was peripheral blood mononuclear cells (PBMCs), collected before the second cycle of nivolumab. The chain is built from TRBV11-1 and TRBJ2-5; TRBD2 matches at 8 bases. The source is a human donor with classical Hodgkin lymphoma. The CDR3 region has the DNA TGTGCCAGCAGCTTAGGGGTCAAGCGGGGGATGGAGACCCAGTACTTC. Encoded protein: CASSLGVKRGMETQYF.